This TCR beta chain is from a study of T cells in localized non-small cell lung cancer. V gave up 6 bases and J gave up 5 bases; unmatched junction bases: 13. This CDR3 spans 16 amino acids. CDR1 and CDR2 from the germline V gene are MNHNY and SVGAGI (reference sequence). The method was immunoSEQ multiplex PCR; TCRdb's version includes in-frame clones alone and lacks a portion of them. This table holds about 27,000 clones, roughly nine tenths found once. The sequence came from a female donor of 60 years or more with stage II squamous cell lung carcinoma. Sequencing was performed on peripheral blood, taken before any cancer treatment. V is TRBV6-6 and J is TRBJ1-5; the match to TRBD1 covers 7 bases. This chain's CDR3 is CASSPRTGASDQPQHF. The CDR3 coding sequence is TGTGCCAGCAGCCCTCGGACAGGCGCCTCTGATCAGCCCCAGCATTTT.